This T cell receptor (beta chain) emerged from a study of T cells in Graves' hyperthyroidism and ophthalmopathy (dated by TCRdb to about 2019). In the study overall: Peripheral blood was sampled at the time of initial diagnosis, prior to any treatment. To identify TCR V-J signatures that set the groups apart, the researchers used a discovery cohort of 100 patients, made up of roughly 40 with Graves' ophthalmopathy and some 56 with stable Graves' hyperthyroidism. Whether ophthalmopathy could be predicted prospectively was tested in an independent validation cohort made up of roughly 20 hyperthyroidism patients plus 17 patients who later progressed to ophthalmopathy. The approximately 97 discovery patients were randomly divided into training and test sets at a 7:3 ratio. Thyroid tissue and blood T-cell repertoires from over 5 Graves' hyperthyroidism patients were also compared in the study. After sampling, hyperthyroidism patients received methimazole starting at 30 mg daily, and ophthalmopathy patients received high-dose intravenous methylprednisolone. The paper describes TCR Vbeta CDR3 sequencing of roughly 130 peripheral blood samples, made up of 43 ophthalmopathy patients, around 78 hyperthyroidism patients and 17 progressor patients. Broader findings and caveats from the paper: No statistical method was used to set the sample size in advance, and investigators knew the group allocation. In cross-validation, a model built on a 13 V-J signature told ophthalmopathy apart from stable hyperthyroidism with less than 90% sensitivity and around 81% specificity, and in testing the same model reached 80%/75%. Blood samples also contained most of the expanded thyroid clonotypes (frequency above 0.001), which suggests that blood repertoires may reflect thyroid immune responses. During validation, the model predicted progression to ophthalmopathy a median of approximately 6 months ahead of onset, with more than 55% sensitivity and 72.22% specificity.

Ophthalmopathy patients had moderately to severely active disease, Clinical Activity Score of at least 3, NOSPECS grade of at least 4, and duration under 3 months. Patients with uncontrolled infections, other autoimmune diseases, pregnancy or lactation were excluded. Diagnoses were established on the basis of clinical symptoms, serum thyroxine and TRAb, thyroid ultrasound, and orbital computed tomography. Ficoll-Paque density gradient centrifugation was used to isolate PBMCs from approximately 10 ml of fresh peripheral blood. Total RNA was extracted with Trizol reagent, and quality was checked on an Agilent 2100 Bioanalyzer. With regard to this clonotype: Its antigen has not been determined. Qualities for individual bases were not recorded, and no much larger clone is one base off.

The CDR3 has 14 amino acids, counting the end cysteine and phenylalanine. Only CDR3 DNA is held: 42 bases, read in frame from base 1. From a lookup of the germline V gene (reference sequence), CDR1 and CDR2 are LGHDT and YNNKEL. Here V drops 3 bases and J drops 5 bases, and the junction holds 6 bases not matched to any gene. Amplification of TCR beta CDR3 regions was carried out from RNA transcripts. A first-round RT-PCR of the TCR CDR3 used the HTBI primer set with the Qiagen OneStep RT-PCR kit. The libraries were constructed in a second round of multiplex PCR and then size-selected and purified. Sequencing of the libraries was done on an Illumina HiSeq2000 using paired-end 100 bp reads. On the study's bioinformatics: SOAPnuke was used to process the raw data, with reads discarded if the reads contained adapters or uncalled bases, had a mean Phred below 15, or lacked an exact constant-primer or identifier match. High-quality paired reads were merged using COPE v1.2.5, and each unique nucleotide sequence was defined as a clonotype. Clonotypes were aligned to IMGT TRBV, TRBD and TRBJ reference segments using MiTCR v1.1. The analysis included only V-J combinations with a frequency above 0.0001, which together covered around 99% of the repertoires. The TCS score was defined as the ratio of F50 (clonal expansion) to E x V (chaos), calculated using BLOSUM62-based TCRdist between CDR3 peptides within each V-J. Welch's t-statistics and random forest reduced 450 to 600 V-J features to 10 to 15, which were used in a naive Bayes classifier (R e1071). TCRdb handled the public reads itself, with Q25 trimming in fastp and clone calling in MiXCR, and kept productive beta chains. Each CDR3 protein gets just one entry, which takes the most common genes and DNA from the rows behind it. The V and J calls and clone size are TCRdb's, not the authors'. Within this sample are about 400,000 distinct CDR3 sequences, with roughly 13% of them counted one time only. The ten largest make up around 28% of the sample.

This clonotype was obtained from a man aged 50 to 60 with Graves' ophthalmopathy. The chain is encoded by TRBV3-1 joined to TRBJ2-7; 8 middle bases align to TRBD1. The sequenced material came from blood. The CDR3 has the sequence CASSHGQGAHEQYF. The DNA reads as follows: TGTGCCAGCAGCCACGGACAGGGCGCCCACGAGCAGTACTTC.